The entry that follows covers one TCR beta chain sequence. This entry is derived from a study of OX40 agonist ivuxolimab in advanced cancers. Sequenced by immunoSEQ multiplex PCR; TCRdb stores in-frame clones only, minus some. The sample holds 60,000 to 100,000 clones, over 70% seen once. This CDR3 comprises 11 residues. The V gene lost 0 bases and the J gene lost 4 bases, with 3 bases spanning the gap. The V gene's germline CDR1 is DFQATT and CDR2 SNEGSKA (reference sequence). The chain combines TRBV20-1 with TRBJ1-2; D not certain. This specimen consisted of CD4+ or CD8+ T cells sorted from blood, obtained in a trial of the OX40 agonist ivuxolimab. The TCR sequence derives from an adult with an advanced solid tumor such as melanoma, head and neck, liver or kidney cancer. The CDR3 DNA follows: TGCAGTGCTAGAGACAGCTATGGCTACACCTTC. As protein: CSARDSYGYTF.